A single sample gave rise to the 5 T cell receptor beta chains below, sequenced in a study of response to subunit inactivated influenza vaccine. TCRdb re-called the RT-PCR reads with MiXCR, one entry per CDR3 protein. The data show some 180,000 distinct CDR3 sequences, about 9% seen once. Sequencing used non-naive T cells sorted from PBMCs, obtained on the day of vaccination. Receptors originate from a man aged 45 to 65 who received an inactivated influenza vaccine.

This clonotype has a handful of counts. The chain employs TRBV16 and TRBJ2-5, with TRBD1 as a possible D gene (6 bases). V was clipped by 5 bases and J by 5 bases, with 12 bases between them. Germline V CDR1 and CDR2: KGHSY, FQNENV. The CDR3 length is 13 residues. The CDR3 DNA is TGTGCCAGCAGCGTGCGAAGGGGGGAGACCCAGTACTTC. Translated: CASSVRRGETQYF.

The chain recombines TRBV19 with TRBJ1-4; D gene unclear. CDR1 and CDR2 from the germline V gene are LNHDA and SQIVND (reference sequence). Trimming took 8 bases from V and 4 from J, leaving 11 bases between them. This CDR3 has 13 residues. The CDR3 DNA follows: TGTGCCAGTCACCGGGCTGGTAATGAAAAACTGTTTTTT. It yields the protein CASHRAGNEKLFF.

The chain joins TRBV11-2 to TRBJ2-7; 13 bases line up with TRBD2. This CDR3 is built from 18 residues. V dropped 1 base and J dropped 0; count of bases not matched to a gene: 6. Germline CDR1 and CDR2: SGHAT and FQNNGV. In DNA form, the CDR3 reads TGTGCCAGCAGCTTAGGGTGGACTAGCGGGGGTTACTCCTACGAGCAGTACTTC. Translating gives CASSLGWTSGGYSYEQYF.

The CDR3 sequence: CASSLAVTEYGYTF. The CDR3 coding sequence is TGCGCCAGCAGCTTGGCTGTGACAGAATATGGCTACACCTTC. The chain links TRBV5-1 to TRBJ1-2; D possibly corresponds to TRBD1 (5 bases). Trimming removed 0 bases from V and 5 bases from J, with 11 bases in between. This CDR3 comprises 14 residues. Germline CDR1 is SGHRS and CDR2 is YFSETQ.

The chain uses TRBV24-1 and TRBJ2-3; TRBD2 matches 9 bases. V lost 2 bases, J lost 2 bases, and 10 bases stayed unmatched. The length of the CDR3 is 18 residues. Per the germline V gene, CDR1 is KGHDR and CDR2 is SFDVKD. The CDR3 protein is CATSDSGAGGGYTDTQYF. CDR3 coding DNA: TGTGCCACCAGTGATTCAGGAGCGGGAGGTGGATACACAGATACGCAGTATTTT.